This T cell receptor beta chain comes out of a study of blood T cell repertoires in COVID-19 (TCRdb year 2020). About the investigation overall: Samples covering the acute and convalescent phases of COVID-19 were provided by collaborators in the United States, Italy and Spain. The prospective study material was composed of cDNA or gDNA derived from T cells, B-cell-depleted T cells, or PBMCs. Deeply sampled blood TCRbeta repertoires from subjects exposed to, actively infected with, or recovered from COVID-19 were included in the dataset. The repertoires were released in a freely available public database meant as a resource for research on the immune response to SARS-CoV-2. The samples were drawn from two sources: the first 160 participants of the ongoing ImmuneRACE study, and approximately 1,300 subjects contributed by 6 global collaborators. The sample metadata nearly always contained a de-identified subject ID, COVID-19 status, age in years and sex. Where available, HLA class I and class II types were obtained from metadata supplied by the sample provider rather than from assay-based typing. Overall results and qualifications from the work: How much clinical and demographic metadata was included differed by source and by participant, and the metadata was provided uncurated.

TCRbeta CDR3 regions were amplified from genomic DNA by means of the immunoSEQ Assay, a bias-controlled multiplex PCR. The original methods were these. Nucleated cell counts per sample were estimated from amplification of reference gene primers within the assay. To quantify the absolute abundance of each unique TCRbeta CDR3 rearrangement, sequence reads were collapsed and filtered. For each sample, productive Simpson clonality was calculated as the square root of Simpson's diversity index across productive rearrangements. What TCRdb holds here is the immuneACCESS table cut down to in-frame rearrangements. Part of the clones is not present; checked against another copy, under half of the missing clones reflect an unresolved V gene, and the others are unexplained. That table furnishes V, J and clone size, whereas the DNA furnished D and trimming. The sample table shows over 150,000 clones, and 82% are seen once. Roughly 10% of the sample goes to the ten largest clones.

Whole blood was collected in K2EDTA tubes by collaborating institutions according to the institutions' own protocols. Collaborator samples were shipped for TCRbeta analysis as frozen whole blood, isolated PBMCs, or DNA extracted from either sample type. As concerns this clone: Its target antigen remains unknown. Base qualities are missing; no much larger clone stands one base away.

V was cut back by 5 bases and J by 7 bases, leaving a gap of 11 bases between them. The germline V gene specifies MNHEY as CDR1 and SVGAGI as CDR2. The CDR3 contains 13 residues, cysteine and phenylalanine counted. Solely the CDR3 DNA is kept, with 39 bases framed from the first base. The rearrangement combines TRBV6-5 with TRBJ1-4; tentative D gene TRBD1, with 6 bases matching. The sequencing sample was made of peripheral blood. The clonotype originates from a woman aged 80 or older with active or convalescent COVID-19. The CDR3 reads CASSPTGTEKLFF. The DNA sequence is TGTGCCAGCAGTCCAACAGGGACTGAAAAACTGTTTTTT.